The rows below give T cell receptor beta chains drawn from one sample of a study of shared clonotypes between healthy human individuals. Clones were sequenced by immunoSEQ multiplex PCR, and TCRdb holds only the in-frame ones, with some missing. Seen here are 550,000 to 700,000 clones, 73% observed once, and the top ten hold around 1.8%. Sequencing used memory CD4+ T cells sorted from blood. The receptors shown here come from a woman under 40 in good health. Each CDR3 is given with its conserved first and last residue. The D gene is left open where the match is weak. Size is omitted from some rows. Given values are once, few, many or a class for expanded clones.

clone_size,j_call,v_call,d_call,cdr3_aa,cdr3_nt
.,TRBJ2-2,TRBV2,TRBD2,CASRPRSGGNTGELFF,TGTGCCAGCAGGCCGAGAAGCGGGGGGAACACCGGGGAGCTGTTTTTT
.,TRBJ2-7,TRBV4-1,TRBD1,CASSQPRDRGNEQYF,TGCGCCAGCAGCCAACCCCGGGACAGGGGCAACGAGCAGTACTTC
.,TRBJ2-1,TRBV25-1,.,CASSGNSYNEQFF,TGTGCCAGCAGTGGGAACTCCTACAATGAGCAGTTCTTC
.,TRBJ2-7,TRBV30,.,CAWRPGYSYEQYF,TGTGCCTGGAGGCCCGGGTACTCCTACGAGCAGTACTTC
.,TRBJ1-6,TRBV30,.,CASDPGSPWNSPLHF,TGTGCCTCCGACCCCGGGTCTCCCTGGAATTCACCCCTCCACTTT
once,TRBJ1-2,TRBV28,TRBD1,CASSWTGVIYGYTF,TGTGCCAGCAGTTGGACAGGGGTTATCTATGGCTACACCTTC
once,TRBJ1-5,TRBV15,.,CATSEHSGQNNQPQHF,TGTGCCACCAGCGAACATAGTGGTCAGAACAATCAGCCCCAGCATTTT
.,TRBJ2-7,TRBV27,.,CASSFSGSGYEQYF,TGTGCCAGCAGTTTTAGTGGGAGTGGGTACGAGCAGTACTTC
few,TRBJ1-5,TRBV19,.,CASRQGPAIQPQHF,TGTGCCAGTAGACAGGGTCCCGCAATTCAGCCCCAGCATTTT
.,TRBJ2-7,TRBV28,.,CASSHPTFPNEQYF,TGTGCCAGCAGTCACCCGACATTTCCTAACGAGCAGTACTTC
.,TRBJ2-3,TRBV7-8,.,CASSSNGDTQYF,TGTGCCAGCAGCTCAAATGGGGATACGCAGTATTTT
.,TRBJ2-2,TRBV7-3,.,CASSLQGSGELFF,TGTGCCAGCAGCTTACAGGGATCCGGGGAGCTGTTTTTT
.,TRBJ1-1,TRBV11-2,TRBD1,CASSPADRENTEAFF,TGTGCCAGCAGCCCCGCGGACAGGGAGAACACTGAAGCTTTCTTT
.,TRBJ2-3,TRBV28,.,CASSLLSYDGDTQYF,TGTGCCAGCAGTTTGCTTAGCTATGACGGAGATACGCAGTATTTT
.,TRBJ1-1,TRBV29-1,.,CSVVGPSMNTEAFF,TGCAGCGTAGTCGGGCCCTCCATGAACACTGAAGCTTTCTTT
once,TRBJ2-2,TRBV28,.,CASSLYSRGSTLELFF,TGTGCCAGCAGTTTATATTCGCGTGGGAGCACACTAGAGCTGTTTTTT
.,TRBJ2-7,TRBV29-1,.,CSARVTDYEQYF,TGCAGCGCCAGGGTCACTGACTACGAGCAGTACTTC
.,TRBJ1-2,TRBV29-1,.,CSVDKVLGYTF,TGCAGCGTTGACAAGGTGCTCGGCTACACCTTC
.,TRBJ1-2,TRBV4-2,.,CASSQDRDANYGYTF,TGTGCCAGCAGCCAAGACAGGGATGCTAACTATGGCTACACCTTC
few,TRBJ2-3,TRBV30,.,CAWSSLGQDTQYF,TGTGCCTGGAGTTCTCTCGGACAAGATACGCAGTATTTT
.,TRBJ1-4,TRBV6-1,.,CASSRAREKLFF,TGTGCCAGCAGCCGGGCCCGTGAAAAACTGTTTTTT
.,TRBJ1-1,TRBV9,.,CASSVADMNTEAFF,TGTGCCAGCAGCGTAGCAGACATGAACACTGAAGCTTTCTTT
once,TRBJ2-1,TRBV5-1,.,CASSLDLVGWNEQFF,TGCGCCAGCAGCTTGGATCTAGTGGGTTGGAATGAGCAGTTCTTC
few,TRBJ2-7,TRBV5-1,TRBD2,CASSLVSTSGGYEQYF,TGCGCCAGCAGCTTGGTATCCACTAGCGGGGGATACGAGCAGTACTTC
once,TRBJ2-2,TRBV4-1,.,CASSQEVGATGELFF,TGCGCCAGCAGCCAAGAGGTTGGAGCCACCGGGGAGCTGTTTTTT
.,TRBJ1-3,TRBV6-1,.,CASSEYRGSGNTIYF,TGTGCCAGCAGTGAATATCGGGGGTCCGGAAACACCATATATTTT